This T cell receptor beta chain came from a study of shared clonotypes between healthy human individuals. Evenly divided among several immunoSEQ plates was the genomic DNA of each subset. Profiling relied on immunoSEQ multiplex PCR, and the TCRdb table lists in-frame clones only, not all of them. The data contain about 2.3 million clones, about nine tenths of them singletons. This clone was observed once. Its specificity is not known. The V end was cut by 3 bases, the J end by 3 bases, with 18 bases between. CDR1 is SGHRS and CDR2 is YFSETQ in the germline V gene. This CDR3 is built from 17 residues. Memory CD4+ cells were the fraction left after CD45RA+ naive selection. General study results and limits: Naive CD4 clonotype sharing across several donors was about 5.3%. Clonotype sharing among donors likely depends on sequencing depth.

The material sequenced was naive CD4+ T cells from PBMCs. Specified subset: CD45RA+ positively selected. The chain is built from TRBV5-1 and TRBJ2-2, with D maybe TRBD2 (6 bases). This clonotype was obtained from a man between 18 and 29 years old in good health. Some clones in this sample may be carry-over from other donors' samples. CDR3: CASSSALLAPDTGELFF. CDR3 in DNA: TGCGCCAGCAGCTCGGCACTACTAGCCCCTGACACCGGGGAGCTGTTTTTT.